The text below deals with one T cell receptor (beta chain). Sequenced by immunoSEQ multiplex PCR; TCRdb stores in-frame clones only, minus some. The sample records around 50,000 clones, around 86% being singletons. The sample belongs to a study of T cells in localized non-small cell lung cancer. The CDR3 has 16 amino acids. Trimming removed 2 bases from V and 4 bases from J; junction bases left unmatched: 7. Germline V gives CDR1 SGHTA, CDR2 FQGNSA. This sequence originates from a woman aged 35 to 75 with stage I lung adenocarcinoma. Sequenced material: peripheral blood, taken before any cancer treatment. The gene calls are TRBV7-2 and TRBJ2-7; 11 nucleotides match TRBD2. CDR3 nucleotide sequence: TGTGCCAGCAGCTTAACCCTAGCGGGGGGTGGTTACGAGCAGTACTTC. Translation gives CASSLTLAGGGYEQYF.